The present entry profiles one T cell receptor beta chain with its context. The length of the CDR3 is 14 residues. Losses at the gene ends were 4 bases for V and 1 base for J; bases not matched to a gene: 6. Germline loops: CDR1 GTSNPN, CDR2 SVGIG (reference sequence). This entry belongs to a study of blood T cell repertoires in COVID-19. Study background: Nucleic acid was either cDNA or gDNA, and it came from T cells, B-cell-depleted T cells, or PBMCs.

Per the authors' pipeline: By means of reference gene primer amplification, nucleated cell counts were estimated. Only in-frame clones appear in the TCRdb table, and some are missing; sequencing was by immunoSEQ multiplex PCR. That table gives V, J and clone size, and the DNA gave D and trimming. The sample has about 200,000 clones; more than 75% are singletons. The clonotype was recovered from a woman between 35 and 50 years old with COVID-19, enrolled during active disease. Material for sequencing was peripheral blood. The chain recombines TRBV30 with TRBJ2-5; TRBD2 aligns across 7 bases. CDR3 in DNA: TGTGCCTGGACTAGCGGTCCCCTCCAAGAGACCCAGTACTTC. This gives the protein CAWTSGPLQETQYF.